The rows below give T cell receptor beta chains drawn from one sample of a study of blood T cell repertoires in COVID-19. Sequencing was performed with immunoSEQ multiplex PCR; in TCRdb, only in-frame clones are kept and a portion is missing. The data show over 150,000 clones, with 84% seen just once and around 6.8% held by the top ten. The specimen sequenced was peripheral blood. These receptor sequences come from a human donor in a cohort sampled during active COVID-19. Each CDR3 is given with its conserved first and last residue. D genes are given only for firm matches.

V gene	D gene	J gene	CDR3 DNA	CDR3 protein
TRBV5-6	NA	TRBJ1-2	TGTGCCAGCAGCTTGGCCTCCAGGACACTCTATGGCTACACCTTC	CASSLASRTLYGYTF
TRBV6-5	NA	TRBJ1-2	TGTGCCAGCAGTTGGCACAGTCAAGACTATGGCTACACCTTC	CASSWHSQDYGYTF
TRBV23-1	NA	TRBJ2-6	TGCGCCAGCACCGTAGTCTCTGGGGCCAACGTCCTGACTTTC	CASTVVSGANVLTF
TRBV12-3/TRBV12-4	NA	TRBJ2-3	TGTGCCAGCAGTTTAATCGTCACAGATACGCAGTATTTT	CASSLIVTDTQYF
TRBV7-9	TRBD1	TRBJ2-2	TGTGCCAGCAGCCAGGGACAGACTAACACCGGGGAGCTGTTTTTT	CASSQGQTNTGELFF
TRBV2	NA	TRBJ2-7	TGTGCCAGCAGTCCCCAGGGTAACGAGCAGTACTTC	CASSPQGNEQYF
TRBV18	TRBD1	TRBJ2-7	TGTGCCAGCTCACCGGGACAGGGTACGCACGAGCAGTACTTC	CASSPGQGTHEQYF
TRBV4-2	NA	TRBJ1-1	TGTGCCAGCAGCCAAGAATGGGGAGTTAACACTGAAGCTTTCTTT	CASSQEWGVNTEAFF
TRBV3-1/TRBV3-2	TRBD1	TRBJ2-7	TGTGCCAGCAGCCTGAAGGGGGCTAAGGCCTACGAGCAGTACTTC	CASSLKGAKAYEQYF
TRBV5-1	NA	TRBJ2-7	TGCGCCAGCAGCTTGGGACACACTGGTCCCTACGAGCAGTACTTC	CASSLGHTGPYEQYF
TRBV7-9	NA	TRBJ2-5	TGTGCCAGCAGCCATGCATTTCCAGAAGACCAGTACTTC	CASSHAFPEDQYF
TRBV5-1	NA	TRBJ1-2	TGCGCCAGCAGCTCTCGGGGAGGGTACTATGGCTACACCTTC	CASSSRGGYYGYTF
TRBV18	NA	TRBJ1-2	TGTGCCAGCTCACCGGTCTCTGGCGGCTACACCTTC	CASSPVSGGYTF